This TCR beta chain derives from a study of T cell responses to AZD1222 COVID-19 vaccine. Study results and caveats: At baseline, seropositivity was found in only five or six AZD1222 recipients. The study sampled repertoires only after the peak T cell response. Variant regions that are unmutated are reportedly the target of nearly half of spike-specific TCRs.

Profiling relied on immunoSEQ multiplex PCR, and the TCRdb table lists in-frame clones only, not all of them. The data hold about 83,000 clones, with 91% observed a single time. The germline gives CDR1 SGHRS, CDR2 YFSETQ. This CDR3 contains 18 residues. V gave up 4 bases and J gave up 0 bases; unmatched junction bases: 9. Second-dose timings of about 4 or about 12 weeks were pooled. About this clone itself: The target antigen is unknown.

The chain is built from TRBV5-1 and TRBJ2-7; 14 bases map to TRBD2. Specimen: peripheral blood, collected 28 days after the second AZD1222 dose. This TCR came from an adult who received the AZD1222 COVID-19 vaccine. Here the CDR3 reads CASSLGATSGRGSYEQYF. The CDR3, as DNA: TGCGCCAGCAGCCTAGGAGCGACTAGCGGGAGGGGCTCCTACGAGCAGTACTTC. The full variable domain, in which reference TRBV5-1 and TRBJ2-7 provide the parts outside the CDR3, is KAGVTQTPRYLIKTRGQQVTLSCSPISGHRSVSWYQQTPGQGLQFLFEYFSETQRNKGNFPGRFSGRQFSNSRSEMNVSTLELGDSALYLCASSLGATSGRGSYEQYFGPGTRLTVT.